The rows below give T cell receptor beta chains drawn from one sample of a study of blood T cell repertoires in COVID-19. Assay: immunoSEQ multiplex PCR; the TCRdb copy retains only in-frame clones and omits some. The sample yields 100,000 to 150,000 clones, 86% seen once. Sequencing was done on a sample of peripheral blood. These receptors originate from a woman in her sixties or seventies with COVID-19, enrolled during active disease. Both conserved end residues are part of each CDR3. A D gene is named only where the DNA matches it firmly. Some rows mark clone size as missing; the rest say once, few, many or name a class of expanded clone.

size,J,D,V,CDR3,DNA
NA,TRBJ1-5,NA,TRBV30,CAWSVGSSNQPQHF,TGTGCCTGGAGTGTGGGCAGTAGCAATCAGCCCCAGCATTTT
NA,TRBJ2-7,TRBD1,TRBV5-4,CASSFDRGGYEQYF,TGTGCCAGCAGCTTCGACAGGGGCGGCTACGAGCAGTACTTC
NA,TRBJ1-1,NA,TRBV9,CASSAWASMNTEAFF,TGTGCCAGCAGCGCTTGGGCCTCCATGAACACTGAAGCTTTCTTT
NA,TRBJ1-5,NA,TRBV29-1,CSVVQGSSNQPQHF,TGCAGCGTTGTACAGGGTTCTAGCAATCAGCCCCAGCATTTT
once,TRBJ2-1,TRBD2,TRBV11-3,CASSLWSGGINEQFF,TGTGCCAGCAGCTTATGGTCGGGGGGTATCAATGAGCAGTTCTTC
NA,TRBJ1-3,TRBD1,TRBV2,CASRVRQGGGNTIYF,TGTGCCAGCAGGGTCCGACAGGGGGGAGGAAACACCATATATTTT
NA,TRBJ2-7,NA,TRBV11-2,CASSLDSPKRIGEQYF,TGTGCCAGCAGCTTAGATTCGCCTAAGCGGATTGGCGAGCAGTACTTC
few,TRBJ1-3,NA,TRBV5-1,CASSLEAGSGNTIYF,TGCGCCAGCAGCTTGGAGGCAGGCTCTGGAAACACCATATATTTT
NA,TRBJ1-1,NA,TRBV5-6,CASSLEGVMNTEAFF,TGTGCCAGCAGCTTGGAGGGGGTCATGAACACTGAAGCTTTCTTT
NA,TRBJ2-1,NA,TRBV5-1,CASSPGVDTRYNEQFF,TGCGCCAGCAGCCCGGGTGTGGATACGAGATACAATGAGCAGTTCTTC
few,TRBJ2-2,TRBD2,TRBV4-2,CASSPVRGGTGELFF,TGTGCCAGCAGCCCGGTGCGGGGGGGCACCGGGGAGCTGTTTTTT
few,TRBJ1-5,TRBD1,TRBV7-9,CASSAGTGDNQPQHF,TGTGCCAGCAGCGCAGGGACAGGGGACAATCAGCCCCAGCATTTT
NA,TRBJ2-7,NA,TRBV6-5,CASSSVYEQYF,TGTGCCAGCAGTTCAGTCTACGAGCAGTACTTC
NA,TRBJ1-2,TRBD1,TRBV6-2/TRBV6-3,CASSYLGQGRGYTF,TGTGCCAGCAGTTACCTGGGACAGGGAAGAGGCTACACCTTC
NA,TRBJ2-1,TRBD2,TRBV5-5,CASSLGTSGGRGNEQFF,TGTGCCAGCAGCCTAGGGACTAGCGGGGGGCGAGGCAATGAGCAGTTCTTC
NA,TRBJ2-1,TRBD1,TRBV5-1,CASSLAWGQGYNEQFF,TGCGCCAGCAGCTTGGCCTGGGGACAGGGGTATAATGAGCAGTTCTTC
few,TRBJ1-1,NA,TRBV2,CASSEVEPMNTEAFF,TGTGCCAGCAGTGAAGTAGAACCGATGAACACTGAAGCTTTCTTT
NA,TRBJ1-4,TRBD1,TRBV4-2,CASSQVPGQGFEKLFF,TGTGCCAGCAGCCAAGTACCGGGACAGGGATTCGAAAAACTGTTTTTT
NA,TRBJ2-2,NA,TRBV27,CASSRSGRVQSTGELFF,TGTGCCAGCAGTCGGTCGGGAAGGGTTCAAAGCACCGGGGAGCTGTTTTTT
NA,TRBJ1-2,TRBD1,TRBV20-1,CSAGDSYGYTF,TGCAGTGCTGGGGACAGCTATGGCTACACCTTC
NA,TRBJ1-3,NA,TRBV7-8,CASSFHGNTIYF,TGTGCCAGCAGCTTCCACGGGAACACCATATATTTT
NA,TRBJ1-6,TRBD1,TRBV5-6,CASSSSTGGSPLHF,TGTGCCAGCAGCTCATCCACAGGGGGTTCACCCCTCCACTTT
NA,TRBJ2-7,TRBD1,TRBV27,CATWRADRGLPYEQYF,TGTGCCACCTGGAGGGCGGACAGGGGCCTCCCCTACGAGCAGTACTTC
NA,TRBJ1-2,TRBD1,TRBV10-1,CASSENHRDRGRVYGYTF,TGCGCCAGCAGTGAGAATCACCGGGACAGGGGGCGGGTCTATGGCTACACCTTC
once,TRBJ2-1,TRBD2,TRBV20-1,CSASFAGGYSYNEQFF,TGCAGTGCTAGTTTCGCGGGGGGTTACTCCTACAATGAGCAGTTCTTC
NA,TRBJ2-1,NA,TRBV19,CASSRYNEQFF,TGTGCCAGTAGCCGCTACAATGAGCAGTTCTTC
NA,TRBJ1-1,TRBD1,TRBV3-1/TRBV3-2,CASSQLGTANTEAFF,TGTGCCAGCAGCCAGTTGGGGACAGCAAACACTGAAGCTTTCTTT
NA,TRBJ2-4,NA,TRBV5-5,CASSPFLQGFNIQYF,TGTGCCAGCAGCCCTTTTCTTCAGGGGTTTAACATTCAGTACTTC
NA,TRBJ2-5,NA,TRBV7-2,CASSLGGSQETQYF,TGTGCCAGCAGCTTAGGCGGCTCCCAAGAGACCCAGTACTTC
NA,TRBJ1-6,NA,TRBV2,CASRTGLQGNSPLHF,TGTGCCAGCAGGACAGGTCTCCAGGGTAATTCACCCCTCCACTTT
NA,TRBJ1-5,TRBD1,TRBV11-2,CASSPQGDSNQPQHF,TGTGCCAGCAGCCCACAGGGGGATAGCAATCAGCCCCAGCATTTT
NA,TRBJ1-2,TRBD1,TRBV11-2,CASSSQTGEGYTF,TGTGCCAGCAGCTCCCAGACAGGGGAAGGCTACACCTTC
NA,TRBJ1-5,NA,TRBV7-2,CASSLNQGNNQPQHF,TGTGCCAGCAGCCTTAACCAGGGAAACAATCAGCCCCAGCATTTT
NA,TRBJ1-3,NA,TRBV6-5,CASEGDGNTIYF,TGTGCCAGCGAGGGAGACGGAAACACCATATATTTT
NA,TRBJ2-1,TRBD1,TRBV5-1,CASSLTGDYYNEQFF,TGCGCCAGCAGTTTGACAGGGGATTACTACAATGAGCAGTTCTTC
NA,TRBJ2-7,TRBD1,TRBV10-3,CAISEQGADEQYF,TGTGCCATCAGTGAACAGGGGGCGGATGAGCAGTACTTC
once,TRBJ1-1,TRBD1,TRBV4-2,CASSQEGQGKGGLNTEAFF,TGTGCCAGCAGCCAAGAAGGACAGGGCAAGGGGGGGTTGAACACTGAAGCTTTCTTT
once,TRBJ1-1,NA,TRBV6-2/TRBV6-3,CASSNVSPGAFF,TGTGCCAGCAGTAATGTGTCCCCCGGAGCTTTCTTT
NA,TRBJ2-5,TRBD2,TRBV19,CASSMPGLAIETQYF,TGTGCCAGTAGTATGCCCGGACTAGCGATAGAGACCCAGTACTTC
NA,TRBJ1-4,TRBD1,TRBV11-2,CASSPGTANSYNEKLFF,TGTGCCAGCAGCCCCGGGACAGCGAACTCTTATAATGAAAAACTGTTTTTT
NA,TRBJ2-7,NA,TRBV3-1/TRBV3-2,CASRWGHGSEQYF,TGTGCCAGCAGATGGGGACATGGGAGTGAGCAGTACTTC
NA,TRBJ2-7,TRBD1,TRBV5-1,CASRSMTGKGDEQYF,TGCGCCAGCAGGTCCATGACAGGGAAAGGGGACGAGCAGTACTTC
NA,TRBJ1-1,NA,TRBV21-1,CARGAGGPNTEAFF,TGTGCCCGGGGGGCAGGGGGCCCGAACACTGAAGCTTTCTTT
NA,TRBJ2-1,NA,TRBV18,CASSSGLSYNEQFF,TGTGCCAGCTCATCAGGGCTCTCCTACAATGAGCAGTTCTTC
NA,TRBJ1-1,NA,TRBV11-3,CASSSGQLNTEAFF,TGTGCCAGCAGCTCAGGACAGCTTAACACTGAAGCTTTCTTT